This T cell receptor (beta chain) was observed in a study of shared clonotypes between healthy human individuals. Profiled with immunoSEQ multiplex PCR; TCRdb holds only in-frame clones, not every one. The sample has roughly 1 million clones, approximately 78% seen once; the top ten hold 0.5% to 0.6%. A split of CD4+ cells into CD45RA+ naive and CD45RA-negative memory subsets was performed. Germline CDR1 reads SGHTA; CDR2 reads FQGNSA. The ends were cut back, 1 base at V and 2 bases at J, with 2 bases in the middle. The CDR3 has 12 residues. The rearrangement joins TRBV7-2 to TRBJ1-2; D uncertain. Sequenced material: memory CD4+ T cells from PBMCs. As for subset: CD45RA-negative fraction. The TCR comes from a man aged 18 to 30 in good health. Some clones in this sample may be carry-over from other donors' samples. The CDR3, as DNA: TGTGCCAGCAGCTTAGAAAACTATGGCTACACCTTC. Protein sequence: CASSLENYGYTF.